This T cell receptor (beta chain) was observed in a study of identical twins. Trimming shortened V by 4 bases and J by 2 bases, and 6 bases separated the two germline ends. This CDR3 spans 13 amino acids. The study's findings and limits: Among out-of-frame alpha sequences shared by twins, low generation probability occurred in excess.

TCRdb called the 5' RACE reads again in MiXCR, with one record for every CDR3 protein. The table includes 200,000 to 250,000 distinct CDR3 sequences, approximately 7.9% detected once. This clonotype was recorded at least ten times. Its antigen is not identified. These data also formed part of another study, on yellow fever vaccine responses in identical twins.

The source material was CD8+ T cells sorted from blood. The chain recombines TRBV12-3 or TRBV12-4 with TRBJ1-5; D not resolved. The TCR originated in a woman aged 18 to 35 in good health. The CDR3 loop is CASSYIGNQPQHF. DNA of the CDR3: TGTGCCAGCAGTTATATAGGCAATCAGCCCCAGCATTTT.